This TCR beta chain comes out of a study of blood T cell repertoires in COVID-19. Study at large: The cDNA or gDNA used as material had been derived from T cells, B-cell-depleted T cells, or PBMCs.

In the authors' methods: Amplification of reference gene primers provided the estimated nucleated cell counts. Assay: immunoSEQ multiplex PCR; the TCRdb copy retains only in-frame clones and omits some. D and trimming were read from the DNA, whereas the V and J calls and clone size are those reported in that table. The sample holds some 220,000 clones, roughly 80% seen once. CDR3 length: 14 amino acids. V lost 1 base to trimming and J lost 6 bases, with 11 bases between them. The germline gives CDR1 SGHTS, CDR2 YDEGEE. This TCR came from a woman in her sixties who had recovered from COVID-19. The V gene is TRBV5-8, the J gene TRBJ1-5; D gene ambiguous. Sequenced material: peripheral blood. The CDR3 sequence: CASSLLQDPQPQHF. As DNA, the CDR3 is TGTGCCAGCAGCTTGCTCCAGGATCCTCAGCCCCAGCATTTT. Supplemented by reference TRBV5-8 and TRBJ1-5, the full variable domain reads EAGVTQSPTHLIKTRGQQATLRCSPISGHTSVYWYQQALGLGLQFLLWYDEGEERNRGNFPPRFSGRQFPNYSSELNVNALELEDSALYLCASSLLQDPQPQHFGDGTRLSIL.